These T cell receptor beta chains were read from a single sample in a study of response to subunit inactivated influenza vaccine. TCRdb reanalysed the RT-PCR reads using MiXCR and keeps one entry per CDR3 protein. The sample records some 500,000 distinct CDR3 sequences, approximately 24% being singletons. The sample in question was CD4+ T cells sorted from PBMCs, obtained about 5 days after vaccination. These receptors originate from a man in his fifties or sixties who received an inactivated influenza vaccine. Each CDR3 is given with its conserved first and last residue. The D gene is left open where the match is weak. Not all rows give a size; the values are once, few, many and, for expanded clones, a class.

j_call: TRBJ2-7; v_call: TRBV6-5; d_call: TRBD1; clone_size: NA; cdr3_nt: TGTGCCAGCAGTTACAGGGGACAGGGTTACGAGCAGTACTTC; cdr3_aa: CASSYRGQGYEQYF
j_call: TRBJ1-2; v_call: TRBV25-1; d_call: NA; clone_size: few; cdr3_nt: TGTGCCAGCAGCCCCCCCGGGACCGCCGTCTATGGCTACACCTTC; cdr3_aa: CASSPPGTAVYGYTF
j_call: TRBJ2-2; v_call: TRBV6-2/TRBV6-3; d_call: NA; clone_size: NA; cdr3_nt: TGTGCCAGCAGTTACTCCAGGGTCTCCATCGGGGAGCTGTTTTTT; cdr3_aa: CASSYSRVSIGELFF
j_call: TRBJ2-1; v_call: TRBV14; d_call: TRBD1; clone_size: NA; cdr3_nt: TGTGCCAGCAGCCTCTGGACAGGGAACAATGAGCAGTTCTTC; cdr3_aa: CASSLWTGNNEQFF
j_call: TRBJ2-1; v_call: TRBV6-2/TRBV6-3; d_call: TRBD2; clone_size: NA; cdr3_nt: TGTGCCAGCAGAGGGACTAGCGGACTCTACAATGAGCAGTTCTTC; cdr3_aa: CASRGTSGLYNEQFF
j_call: TRBJ2-5; v_call: TRBV12-3/TRBV12-4; d_call: NA; clone_size: few; cdr3_nt: TGTGCCAGCAGTTTCGGGACACATCAAGAGACCCAGTACTTC; cdr3_aa: CASSFGTHQETQYF
j_call: TRBJ1-4; v_call: TRBV5-1; d_call: TRBD1; clone_size: once; cdr3_nt: TGCGCCAGCAGCTCGACAGGGGGCAAGGTTGAAAAACTGTTTTTT; cdr3_aa: CASSSTGGKVEKLFF
j_call: TRBJ2-2; v_call: TRBV5-4; d_call: NA; clone_size: few; cdr3_nt: TGTGCCAGCAGCTTGTGGACCGGGGAGCTGTTTTTT; cdr3_aa: CASSLWTGELFF
j_call: TRBJ1-6; v_call: TRBV12-3/TRBV12-4; d_call: NA; clone_size: few; cdr3_nt: TGTGCCAGCAGTCCCGGACCGAATTCACCCCTCCACTTT; cdr3_aa: CASSPGPNSPLHF
j_call: TRBJ2-7; v_call: TRBV5-1; d_call: NA; clone_size: many; cdr3_nt: TGCGCCAGCAGCTTGTCAGGGACCTACGAGCAGTACTTC; cdr3_aa: CASSLSGTYEQYF
j_call: TRBJ2-5; v_call: TRBV19; d_call: TRBD1; clone_size: once; cdr3_nt: TGTGCCAGTAGTTGGGGAAGGGACAGGGAGAGAGAGACCCAGTACTTC; cdr3_aa: CASSWGRDRERETQYF
j_call: TRBJ2-3; v_call: TRBV7-9; d_call: TRBD2; clone_size: NA; cdr3_nt: TGTGCCAGCAGCTCGGAGACTAGCGGGAGCACAGATACGCAGTATTTT; cdr3_aa: CASSSETSGSTDTQYF
j_call: TRBJ2-3; v_call: TRBV6-1; d_call: TRBD1; clone_size: few; cdr3_nt: TGTGCCAGCATCTACGGGACAGGGACCACAGATACGCAGTATTTT; cdr3_aa: CASIYGTGTTDTQYF
j_call: TRBJ1-1; v_call: TRBV21-1; d_call: NA; clone_size: NA; cdr3_nt: TGTGCCAGCAGCAAATCTAGGGTCGACACTGAAGCTTTCTTT; cdr3_aa: CASSKSRVDTEAFF
j_call: TRBJ2-7; v_call: TRBV3-1; d_call: TRBD1; clone_size: once; cdr3_nt: TGTGCCAGCAGCCTGCGGACAGGGGACTACGAGCAGTACTTC; cdr3_aa: CASSLRTGDYEQYF
j_call: TRBJ2-2; v_call: TRBV9; d_call: TRBD2; clone_size: NA; cdr3_nt: TGTGCCAGCAGCGTAACGAGCGGGATGACCGGGGAGCTGTTTTTT; cdr3_aa: CASSVTSGMTGELFF
j_call: TRBJ1-1; v_call: TRBV20-1; d_call: NA; clone_size: NA; cdr3_nt: TGCAGTGCTAGAGATATTGGAGATGAAGCTTTCTTT; cdr3_aa: CSARDIGDEAFF
j_call: TRBJ2-5; v_call: TRBV5-1; d_call: TRBD1; clone_size: NA; cdr3_nt: TGCGCCAGCAGCTCCTGGACAGGGGCAGGGGAGACCCAGTACTTC; cdr3_aa: CASSSWTGAGETQYF
j_call: TRBJ2-7; v_call: TRBV5-1; d_call: NA; clone_size: few; cdr3_nt: TGCGCCAGCAGCTTTGGGGATGGGGATGGAGAGCAGTACTTC; cdr3_aa: CASSFGDGDGEQYF
j_call: TRBJ1-6; v_call: TRBV20-1; d_call: TRBD1; clone_size: few; cdr3_nt: TGCAGTGCTAGCCTTACAGGGGGTCATAATTCACCCCTCCACTTT; cdr3_aa: CSASLTGGHNSPLHF
j_call: TRBJ1-4; v_call: TRBV20-1; d_call: NA; clone_size: NA; cdr3_nt: TGCAGTGCTACAGGGCCTCTAACTAATGAAAAACTGTTTTTT; cdr3_aa: CSATGPLTNEKLFF
j_call: TRBJ2-5; v_call: TRBV20-1; d_call: NA; clone_size: NA; cdr3_nt: TGCAGTGCTAGTGCAGGGATTATCGGGACCCAGTACTTC; cdr3_aa: CSASAGIIGTQYF
j_call: TRBJ2-3; v_call: TRBV10-3; d_call: TRBD2; clone_size: NA; cdr3_nt: TGTGCCTCGAGTAGCGGGGCCCTCACAGATACGCAGTATTTT; cdr3_aa: CASSSGALTDTQYF
j_call: TRBJ1-1; v_call: TRBV11-2; d_call: NA; clone_size: NA; cdr3_nt: TGTGCCAGCAGCTTAGATCCGGGGGGGATGGTAGCTTTCTTT; cdr3_aa: CASSLDPGGMVAFF
j_call: TRBJ1-1; v_call: TRBV5-1; d_call: NA; clone_size: few; cdr3_nt: TGCGCCAGCAGCTTGTCGGGGGAGCAGGGCACTGAAGCTTTCTTT; cdr3_aa: CASSLSGEQGTEAFF
j_call: TRBJ2-5; v_call: TRBV7-2; d_call: TRBD1; clone_size: few; cdr3_nt: TGTGCCAGCAGCCCCGGGGACAGGGGGAATCCGAAGACCCAGTACTTC; cdr3_aa: CASSPGDRGNPKTQYF
j_call: TRBJ2-1; v_call: TRBV30; d_call: NA; clone_size: few; cdr3_nt: TGTGCCTGGAACGCAGGGTCCAATGAGCAGTTCTTC; cdr3_aa: CAWNAGSNEQFF
j_call: TRBJ1-1; v_call: TRBV3-1; d_call: NA; clone_size: NA; cdr3_nt: TGTGCCAGCAGCCAAGGAGGGGGAACAGCGCTCACTGAAGCTTTCTTT; cdr3_aa: CASSQGGGTALTEAFF
j_call: TRBJ2-2; v_call: TRBV7-2; d_call: TRBD1; clone_size: few; cdr3_nt: TGTGCCAGCAGTACACAGGGGGCGTTCACCGGGGAGCTGTTTTTT; cdr3_aa: CASSTQGAFTGELFF
j_call: TRBJ2-7; v_call: TRBV12-3/TRBV12-4; d_call: NA; clone_size: few; cdr3_nt: TGTGCCAGCAGAGGACCCTCAACCTACGAGCAGTACTTC; cdr3_aa: CASRGPSTYEQYF
j_call: TRBJ1-1; v_call: TRBV5-1; d_call: NA; clone_size: NA; cdr3_nt: TGCGCCAGCAGCTGGGCTCCGGGCACTGAAGCTTTCTTT; cdr3_aa: CASSWAPGTEAFF
j_call: TRBJ2-1; v_call: TRBV7-7; d_call: NA; clone_size: NA; cdr3_nt: TGTGCCAGCAGCTTTAACAGAAACTTCGATGAGCAGTTCTTC; cdr3_aa: CASSFNRNFDEQFF
j_call: TRBJ1-5; v_call: TRBV5-1; d_call: NA; clone_size: NA; cdr3_nt: TGCGCCAGCAGCTTGTTGCCAGACGGAGGGCCCCAGCATTTT; cdr3_aa: CASSLLPDGGPQHF